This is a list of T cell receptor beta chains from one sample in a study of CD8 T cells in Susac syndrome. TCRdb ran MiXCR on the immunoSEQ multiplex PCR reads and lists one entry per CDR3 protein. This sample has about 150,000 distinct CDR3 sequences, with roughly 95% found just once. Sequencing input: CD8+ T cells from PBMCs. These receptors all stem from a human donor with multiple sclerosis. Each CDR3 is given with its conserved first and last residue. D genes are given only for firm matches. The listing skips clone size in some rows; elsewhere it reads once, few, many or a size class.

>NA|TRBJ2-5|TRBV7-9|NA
CASRGRYQETQYF
TGTGCCAGCAGGGGAAGGTACCAAGAGACCCAGTACTTC
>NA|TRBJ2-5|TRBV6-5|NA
CASSYGSGLRETQYF
TGTGCCAGCAGTTACGGATCCGGGCTTCGGGAGACCCAGTACTTC
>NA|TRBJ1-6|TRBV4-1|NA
CASSQGRNHSPLHF
TGCGCCAGCAGCCAAGGGCGTAATCATTCACCCCTCCACTTT
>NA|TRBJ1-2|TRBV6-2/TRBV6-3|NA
CASSYQRNSQYGYTF
TGTGCCAGCAGTTACCAGAGGAACAGCCAATATGGCTACACCTTC
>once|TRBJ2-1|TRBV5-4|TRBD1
CASSFPTGGSSYNEQFF
TGTGCCAGCAGCTTTCCAACAGGGGGGAGCTCCTACAATGAGCAGTTCTTC
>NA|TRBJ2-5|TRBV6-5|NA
CASFAGTQYF
TGTGCCAGCTTCGCGGGGACCCAGTACTTC
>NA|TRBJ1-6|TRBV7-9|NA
CASSFEGVSPLHF
TGTGCCAGCAGCTTTGAAGGGGTCTCACCCCTCCACTTT
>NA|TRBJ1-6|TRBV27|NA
CASSFRGRHNSPLHF
TGTGCCAGCAGTTTCCGGGGGCGCCATAATTCACCCCTCCACTTT
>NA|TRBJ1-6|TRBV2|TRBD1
CAVQGKSPLHF
TGTGCCGTACAGGGGAAATCACCCCTCCACTTT
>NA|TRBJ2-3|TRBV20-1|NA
CSARDRGRLTDTQYF
TGCAGTGCTAGGGATCGGGGGCGACTCACAGATACGCAGTATTTT
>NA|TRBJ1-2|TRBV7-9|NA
CASTSADRTKINYGYTF
TGTGCCAGCACGAGTGCAGACAGAACGAAAATCAACTATGGCTACACCTTC
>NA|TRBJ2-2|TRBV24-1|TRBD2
CATSDSGLAMTGELFF
TGTGCCACCAGTGACTCAGGACTAGCGATGACCGGGGAGCTGTTTTTT
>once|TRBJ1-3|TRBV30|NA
CAWSVGGFGNTIYF
TGTGCCTGGAGTGTTGGGGGATTTGGAAACACCATATATTTT
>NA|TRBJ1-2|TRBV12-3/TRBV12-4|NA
CASSLSYGYTF
TGTGCCAGCAGTTTATCCTATGGCTACACCTTC
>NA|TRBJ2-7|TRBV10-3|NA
CAIRIQGGEQYF
TGTGCCATCAGAATCCAGGGAGGCGAGCAGTACTTC
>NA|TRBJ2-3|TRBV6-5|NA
CASPSRGTLTDTQYF
TGTGCCAGCCCCTCCCGGGGCACCCTCACAGATACGCAGTATTTT
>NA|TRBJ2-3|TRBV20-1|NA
CSARDWMASTDTQYF
TGCAGTGCTAGAGATTGGATGGCTAGCACAGATACGCAGTATTTT
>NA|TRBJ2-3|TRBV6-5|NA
CASSYSTGGTQYF
TGTGCCAGCAGTTACTCGACCGGGGGTACGCAGTATTTT
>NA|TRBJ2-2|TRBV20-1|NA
CRSGLLTPNTGELFF
TGCAGGTCGGGACTCCTGACCCCGAACACCGGGGAGCTGTTTTTT
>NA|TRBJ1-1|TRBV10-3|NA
CAIGTRDDTEAFF
TGTGCCATCGGAACGAGGGATGACACTGAAGCTTTCTTT
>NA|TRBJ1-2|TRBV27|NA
CASSSQGGYGYTF
TGTGCCAGCAGTTCACAGGGCGGCTATGGCTACACCTTC
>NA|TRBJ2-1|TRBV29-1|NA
CSVKGDWAFNEQFF
TGCAGCGTCAAAGGGGATTGGGCCTTCAATGAGCAGTTCTTC
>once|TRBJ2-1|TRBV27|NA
CASSLGGYSYNEQFF
TGTGCCAGCAGCCTCGGGGGATATTCCTACAATGAGCAGTTCTTC
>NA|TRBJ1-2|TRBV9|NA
CASSSPEEYYGYTF
TGTGCCAGCAGCTCACCTGAGGAGTACTATGGCTACACCTTC
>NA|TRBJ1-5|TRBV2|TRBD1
CASSESGTGYSQPQHF
TGTGCCAGCAGTGAATCAGGGACAGGGTATTCTCAGCCCCAGCATTTT
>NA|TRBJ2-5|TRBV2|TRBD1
CASRGPRGQGKETQYF
TGTGCCAGCAGGGGACCTCGGGGACAGGGGAAGGAGACCCAGTACTTC
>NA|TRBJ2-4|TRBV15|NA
CATSRPGLFENIQYF
TGTGCCACCAGCAGACCAGGGCTTTTCGAAAACATTCAGTACTTC
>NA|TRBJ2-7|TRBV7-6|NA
CASSPSEAYEQYF
TGTGCCAGCAGCCCGTCAGAGGCCTACGAGCAGTACTTC